The 10 T cell receptor beta chains reported below all come from one sample, sequenced in a study of cytomegalovirus exposure and HLA in healthy donors. Vbeta (60) and Jbeta (13) primers were used in the PCR. Libraries were prepared by immunoSEQ multiplex PCR; TCRdb keeps only in-frame clonotypes and omits some of them. Found here are about 150,000 clones, about three quarters of them singletons; the top ten hold around 3.6%. The source material was PBMCs. These receptor sequences come from a woman between 40 and 50 years old in good health and CMV-seronegative.

The chain carries TRBV6-5 and TRBJ2-1; weak D call: TRBD2 (5 bases). Trimming stripped 4 bases from V and 6 bases from J, with 16 bases between. Germline values: CDR1 MNHEY, CDR2 SVGAGI. This CDR3 comprises 15 residues. CDR3 in amino acids: CASSLRTARANEQFF. The CDR3 DNA sequence: TGTGCCAGCAGTTTACGGACGGCGAGGGCCAATGAGCAGTTCTTC.

This clone showed up just once. This sequence joins TRBV4-1 and TRBJ2-7, with D maybe TRBD1 (6 bases). The CDR3 extends over 16 amino acids. Trimming left V 0 bases short and J 7 bases short, with 19 bases between. Germline CDR1 MGHRA, CDR2 YSYEKL. The CDR3 loop is CASSQDRMGHRGEQYF. The CDR3, as DNA: TGCGCCAGCAGCCAAGATCGGATGGGACACCGAGGGGAGCAGTACTTC.

This chain connects TRBV5-1 to TRBJ2-1; D is possibly TRBD1 (6 bases). Germline CDR1 reads SGHRS; CDR2 reads YFSETQ. This CDR3 is 15 amino acids long. The V end was cut by 0 bases, the J end by 10 bases, with 17 bases between. This chain's CDR3 is CASSLARTVAGEQFF. The CDR3 nucleotides are TGCGCCAGCAGCTTGGCCCGGACAGTGGCCGGGGAGCAGTTCTTC.

This chain links TRBV6-1 with TRBJ2-2; D is unclear. CDR1 and CDR2 from the germline V gene are MNHNS and SASEGT. V was clipped by 1 base and J by 8 bases, with 11 bases between them. The CDR3 extends over 14 amino acids. CDR3 nucleotides: TGTGCCAGCAGTGAAGGAATAGAGGCGGGGGAGCTGTTTTTT. It is translated as CASSEGIEAGELFF.

The rearrangement links TRBV28 to TRBJ1-2; TRBD1 matches 9 bases. CDR1 and CDR2 (germline): MDHEN, SYDVKM. This CDR3 spans 14 amino acids. The J segment lost 5 bases and the V segment lost 2 bases, leaving 3 bases of the junction unmatched. CDR3 sequence: CASSLGQGKYGYTF. The CDR3 DNA is TGTGCCAGCAGTTTAGGACAGGGGAAATATGGCTACACCTTC.

V is TRBV2 and J is TRBJ1-1; D unresolved. Germline V CDR1 and CDR2: SNHLY, FYNNEI. The CDR3 is 14 amino acids. The CDR3 sequence is CAGSLLRVNTEAFF. CDR3 DNA sequence: TGTGCGGGGTCACTCTTGAGGGTGAACACTGAAGCTTTCTTT.

The chain uses TRBV9 and TRBJ2-3, with 10 bases that match TRBD2. Germline CDR1 SGDLS, CDR2 YYNGEE. V was clipped by 6 bases and J by 0 bases; unmatched bases: 7. The CDR3 consists of 16 residues. The CDR3 reads CASTPQTSGSTDTQYF. The CDR3 DNA sequence: TGTGCCAGCACCCCCCAGACTAGCGGGAGCACAGATACGCAGTATTTT.

The rearrangement uses TRBV29-1 and TRBJ2-5; possibly TRBD2 for D (5 bases). V lost 8 bases to trimming and J lost 1 base, with 8 bases between them. The CDR3 sequence is 11 residues long. The germline V gene has CDR1 SQVTM and CDR2 ANQGSEA. CDR3 protein: CSHTSQETQYF. The CDR3 DNA reads TGCAGCCACACTAGCCAAGAGACCCAGTACTTC.

This chain connects TRBV18 to TRBJ1-4; 7 nucleotides match TRBD1. From germline, CDR1 is KGHSH and CDR2 LQKENI. This CDR3 region has 14 residues. V trimming: 3 bases; J trimming: 5 bases; junction bases outside the gene matches: 3. The CDR3 sequence is CASSPTGANEKLFF. DNA for the CDR3: TGTGCCAGCTCACCTACAGGGGCGAATGAAAAACTGTTTTTT.

The V gene is TRBV4-1, the J gene TRBJ1-3, with D possibly being TRBD1 (5 bases). In germline, CDR1 is MGHRA, CDR2 YSYEKL. This CDR3 spans 17 amino acids. Trimming took 0 bases from V and 0 from J, leaving 12 bases between them. The CDR3 DNA reads TGCGCCAGCAGCCAAGATGGGGGGAGCTCCTCTGGAAACACCATATATTTT. This gives the protein CASSQDGGSSSGNTIYF.